The source of this T cell receptor (beta chain) is a study of cytomegalovirus exposure and HLA in healthy donors. The germline CDR1 and CDR2 sequences are ENHRY and SYGVKD. There are 14 residues in the CDR3. The trim removed 10 bases at V and 1 base at J, leaving 9 bases unmatched. PCR amplification relied on 60 Vbeta primers (plus 13 Jbeta primers). Assay used: immunoSEQ multiplex PCR; TCRdb lists only in-frame clones, some missing. The table includes 150,000 to 200,000 clones, 78% detected once. This clonotype was obtained from a woman aged 30 to 39 in good health and CMV-seropositive. Sequenced: PBMCs. The V and J genes are TRBV10-3 and TRBJ1-2; 7 bases are a match to TRBD1. As DNA, the CDR3 is TGTGCCACCAAAGGGACAGCAAGTAACTATGGCTACACCTTC. Translation: CATKGTASNYGYTF.